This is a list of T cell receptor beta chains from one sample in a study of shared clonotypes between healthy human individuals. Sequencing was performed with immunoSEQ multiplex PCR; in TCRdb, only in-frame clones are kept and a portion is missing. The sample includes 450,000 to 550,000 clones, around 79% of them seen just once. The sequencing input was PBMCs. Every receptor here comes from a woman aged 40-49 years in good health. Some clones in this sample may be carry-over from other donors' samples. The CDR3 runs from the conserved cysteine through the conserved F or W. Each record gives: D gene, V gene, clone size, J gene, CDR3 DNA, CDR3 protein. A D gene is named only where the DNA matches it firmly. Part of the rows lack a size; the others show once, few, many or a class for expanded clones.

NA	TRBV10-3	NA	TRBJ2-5	TGTGCCATCAGTGCGGGGCAGGGGGCGGGGGGCGAAGAGACCCAGTACTTC	CAISAGQGAGGEETQYF
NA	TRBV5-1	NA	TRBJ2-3	TGCGCCAGCAGCTTGTCAATCGGGCCAGATACGCAGTATTTT	CASSLSIGPDTQYF
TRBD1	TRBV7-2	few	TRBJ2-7	TGTGCCAGCAGGGAGGGACAGGGGCCCTACGAGCAGTACTTC	CASREGQGPYEQYF
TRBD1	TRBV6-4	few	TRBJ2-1	TGTGCCAGCAGTGACGGGACAGGGGGTGGGGAGCAGTTCTTC	CASSDGTGGGEQFF
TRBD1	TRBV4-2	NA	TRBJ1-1	TGTGCCAGCACCCCCGGGACAGGGGAGTCGGAAGCTTTCTTT	CASTPGTGESEAFF
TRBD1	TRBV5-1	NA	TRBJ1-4	TGCGCCAGCAGCGGGGGACAGGGGGCGCTGGGTGAAAAACTGTTTTTT	CASSGGQGALGEKLFF
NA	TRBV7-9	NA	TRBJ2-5	TGTGCCAGCAGCTTAGTCGGGAGTGAGACCCAGTACTTC	CASSLVGSETQYF
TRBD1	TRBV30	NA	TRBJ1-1	TGTGGGACAGGGGTGACTGAAGCTTTCTTT	CGTGVTEAFF
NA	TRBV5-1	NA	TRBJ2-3	TGCGCCAGCAGCTTGGATGCACCTAGCACAGATACGCAGTATTTT	CASSLDAPSTDTQYF
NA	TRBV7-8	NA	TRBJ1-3	TGTGCCAGCAGCTTAGGGTTGAGCTTTGGGAGTATCTCTGGAAACACCATATATTTT	CASSLGLSFGSISGNTIYF
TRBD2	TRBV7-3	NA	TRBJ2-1	TGTGCCAGCAGCCACGCGTCTGGCGGAGCGGGATACAATGAGCAGTTCTTC	CASSHASGGAGYNEQFF
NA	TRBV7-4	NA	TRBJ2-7	TGTGCCAGCAGTTTCCTCCGCTACTCACCCTACGAGCAGTACTTC	CASSFLRYSPYEQYF
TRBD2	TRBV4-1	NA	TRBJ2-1	TGCGCCAGCAGCCCCTGGGAGGGCGCTCCGCAGTTCTTC	CASSPWEGAPQFF
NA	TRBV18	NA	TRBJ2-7	TGTGCCAGCTCACCTCCGGTGGGTAGCCCCTACGAGCAGTACTTC	CASSPPVGSPYEQYF
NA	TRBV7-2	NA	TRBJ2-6	TGTGCCAGCACTAGATCCTCTGGGGCCAACGTCCTGACTTTC	CASTRSSGANVLTF
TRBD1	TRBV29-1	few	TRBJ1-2	TGCAGCGCTCCACAGGGGGCGTCTGGCTACACCTTC	CSAPQGASGYTF
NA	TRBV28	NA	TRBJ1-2	TGTGCCAGCAGTTTGGAGGGGGGAGGCTACACCTTC	CASSLEGGGYTF
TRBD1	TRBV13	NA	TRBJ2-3	TGTGCCAGCAGCTTTAACAGGGGGACAGATACGCAGTATTTT	CASSFNRGTDTQYF
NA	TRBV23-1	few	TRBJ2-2	TGCGCCAGCAGTGCAGGGAGGAACACCGGGGAGCTGTTTTTT	CASSAGRNTGELFF
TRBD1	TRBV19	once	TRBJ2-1	TGTGCCAGTAGCACGGGACAGGACAATGAGCAGTTCTTC	CASSTGQDNEQFF
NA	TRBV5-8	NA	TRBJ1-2	TGTGCCAGCAGCTTGCTCAGCTATGGCTACACCTTC	CASSLLSYGYTF
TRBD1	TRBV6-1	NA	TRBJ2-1	TGTGCCAGCCGGGACAGGGTGAACAATGAGCAGTTCTTC	CASRDRVNNEQFF
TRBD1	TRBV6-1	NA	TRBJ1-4	TGTGCCAGCAGTGAGGACAGGGTCGACGAAAAACTGTTTTTT	CASSEDRVDEKLFF
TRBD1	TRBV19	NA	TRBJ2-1	TGTGCCAGTAGTACAGCCGGGACAGGGCGCAATGAGCAGTTCTTC	CASSTAGTGRNEQFF
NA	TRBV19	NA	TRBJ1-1	TGTGCCAGTAGTATACAGGGTGGTTTCACTGAAGCTTTCTTT	CASSIQGGFTEAFF
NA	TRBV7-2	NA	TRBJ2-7	TGTGCCAGCAGCTTAGTCCCCGGGACTGGCTACGAGCAGTACTTC	CASSLVPGTGYEQYF
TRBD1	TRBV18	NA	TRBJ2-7	TGTGCCAGCTCACCAACCGGGACAGCCTACGAGCAGTACTTC	CASSPTGTAYEQYF
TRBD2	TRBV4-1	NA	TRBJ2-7	TGCGCCAGCAGCCAAGGACTAGCGGGCAAGTCCTACGAGCAGTACTTC	CASSQGLAGKSYEQYF
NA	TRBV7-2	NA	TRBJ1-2	TGTGCCAGCAGCTTAGTGATGCAGGGGAATGGCTACACCTTC	CASSLVMQGNGYTF
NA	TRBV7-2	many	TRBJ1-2	TGTGCCAGCAGCTATGGACAGTATGGCTACACCTTC	CASSYGQYGYTF
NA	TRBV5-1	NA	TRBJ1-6	TGCGCCAGCAGGGTTGGACTTTCCTATAATTCACCCCTCCACTTT	CASRVGLSYNSPLHF
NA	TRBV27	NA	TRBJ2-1	TGTGCCAGCAAAGCTCTGACACTTCCTCCTGAGCAGTTCTTC	CASKALTLPPEQFF
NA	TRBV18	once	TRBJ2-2	TGTGCCAGCTCACCACCGGCCTCCCCATTGGACACCGGGGAGCTGTTTTTT	CASSPPASPLDTGELFF
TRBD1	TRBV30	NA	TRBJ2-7	TGTGCCTGGAGCTGGGACAGGGCATACGAGCAGTACTTC	CAWSWDRAYEQYF
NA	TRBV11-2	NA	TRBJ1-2	TGTGCCAGCAGCCCCTTGAGGCGGTCTAACTATGGCTACACCTTC	CASSPLRRSNYGYTF
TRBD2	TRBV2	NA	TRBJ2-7	TGTGCCAGCAGTGAAGTAGCGGGGGAGGTTTACGAGCAGTACTTC	CASSEVAGEVYEQYF
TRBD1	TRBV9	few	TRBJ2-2	TGTGCCAGCAGCGCCTACAGGGGCACCGGGGAGCTGTTTTTT	CASSAYRGTGELFF
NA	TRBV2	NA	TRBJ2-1	TGTGCCAGCAGTGATGGAAGAACTAGTGGCGATGAGCAGTTCTTC	CASSDGRTSGDEQFF